What follows are 4 T cell receptor beta chains derived from one specimen sequenced in a study of blood T cell repertoires in COVID-19. Some clones are missing from TCRdb's copy, which holds only in-frame ones; the method was immunoSEQ multiplex PCR. The sample carries a few hundred thousand clones, about 82% recorded once. Sequenced input: peripheral blood. Every receptor here comes from a woman aged 50 to 60 with acute or convalescent COVID-19.

The rearrangement links TRBV6-5 to TRBJ1-1; 10 bases map to TRBD1. This CDR3 has 13 residues. The trim removed 6 bases at V and 5 bases at J, leaving 3 bases unmatched. Per the germline V gene, CDR1 is MNHEY and CDR2 is SVGAGI. The CDR3 nucleotides are TGTGCCAGCAGCAGGGACAGGGGTACTGAAGCTTTCTTT. The encoded protein is CASSRDRGTEAFF.

The V gene is TRBV7-3, the J gene TRBJ2-3; D perhaps matches TRBD2 (5 bases). CDR1 is SGHTA and CDR2 is FQGTGA in the germline V gene. This CDR3 is built from 15 residues. The ends were cut back, 0 bases at V and 3 bases at J, with 10 bases in the middle. The CDR3 DNA is TGTGCCAGCAGCTTAACAGGACTTAATACAGATACGCAGTATTTT. This codes for CASSLTGLNTDTQYF.

V is TRBV29-1 and J is TRBJ2-5; 15 positions agree with TRBD2. Germline CDR1 and CDR2: SQVTM and ANQGSEA. The CDR3 consists of 15 residues. Germline trimming cut 4 bases from V and 4 bases from J; bases unmatched to any gene: 4. The CDR3 spells CSVVGLAGGVETQYF. The CDR3 nucleotides are TGCAGCGTTGTCGGACTAGCGGGGGGGGTAGAGACCCAGTACTTC.

V and J are TRBV7-3 and TRBJ2-1; D unclear. Per the germline V gene, CDR1 is SGHTA and CDR2 is FQGTGA. Trimming removed 2 bases at V and 0 bases at J, with 11 bases between. This CDR3 comprises 16 residues. The chain's CDR3 is CASSLGGSLSYNEQFF. The CDR3 DNA follows: TGTGCCAGCAGCTTAGGCGGCAGCCTCTCCTACAATGAGCAGTTCTTC.